This TCR beta chain was profiled in a study of shared clonotypes between healthy human individuals. Study observations and caveats: About 5% of naive CD4 clonotypes were common to several donors.

A word on this clone: Its antigen is not known.

CD45RO negativity and positive selection for CCR7 defined naive CD8 cells, a population that excluded terminally differentiated effector memory CD45RA+ cells. There were only Caucasian adults among the donors, and all lived in Nashville, Tennessee. Using immunoSEQ multiplex PCR, the repertoire was profiled, and TCRdb retains in-frame clones only, with some absent. The profile shows 600,000 or so clones, about 95% of them singletons. The CDR3 has 15 residues. Losses at the gene ends were 5 bases for V and 2 bases for J; bases not matched to a gene: 6. The germline V gene has CDR1 MNHNY and CDR2 SVGAGI (reference sequence).

The chain uses TRBV6-6 and TRBJ1-1, with TRBD1 matching over 9 bases. The source of this sequence is a young woman in good health. Input material: naive CD8+ T cells sorted from blood. Here the CDR3 reads CASSLGTGFNTEAFF. Written as DNA, the CDR3 is TGTGCCAGCAGTCTAGGGACAGGGTTTAACACTGAAGCTTTCTTT.